Detailed here is one T cell receptor beta chain. This clone's antigen is unknown. One base away there is no much larger clone; base qualities are not given. Receptor amplification or capture employed the immunoSEQ multiplex PCR assay. TCR beta CDR3 sequencing was performed on DNA from the cultured, isolated CD4+ T cells. The source study handled its data this way. Non-productive TCR sequences were discarded, and reads were trimmed to the CDR3 region, with only CDR3s of 7 or more amino acids retained. Antigen-specific clonotypes were identified with the MANAFEST web app by comparing expansion in peptide wells against reference cultures. To be called positive, a clone needed expansion at FDR<0.05 compared with the reference and with all other wells, an odds ratio greater than 5, and a frequency greater than 0.1% in two replicate wells. Cross-reactive clonotypes were defined as significantly expanded in SARS-CoV-2 spike wells and in at least one common cold coronavirus spike condition. CDR3 similarity was assessed by Levenshtein distance using the stringdist R package, and unrooted trees were constructed with ape in R 3.6.1. This immuneACCESS table, as held by TCRdb, lists in-frame sequences with V and J called but not all clones. Of the missing ones, under half trace to an unresolved V gene in checked studies; the others have no known cause. That table gives V, J and clone size, and the DNA gave D and trimming. A total of 50,000 to 60,000 clones appear in this sample, nearly 80% of them only once. The ten largest make up 4.3% of the sample.

This record belongs to a study of vaccination effects on CD4 cells after COVID-19 (dated by TCRdb to the early 2020s). About the study as a whole: The ViraFEST assay stimulated PBMC with viral peptide pools and then used TCR sequencing to identify antigen-specific CD4+ T cell clonotypes by expansion. A total of some eleven COVID-19 convalescent patients and a few SARS-CoV-2-naive healthy vaccine recipients were included in the full study. Post-vaccine samples across the study were collected a median of 72 days after the second dose, with a range of 14 to 241. The Oncomine TCR Beta short-read assay on an Illumina iSeq 100 was used to sequence cultures from other donors in the study. A few million PBMC per well were cultured with 9 to 10 ug/ml peptides in IMDM containing approximately 4.7% human AB serum, approximately 10 IU/ml IL-2 and gentamicin. SARS-CoV-2 spike-specific CD4+ TCR repertoires were compared before and after mRNA vaccination in COVID-19 convalescent patients and in infection-naive vaccine recipients. What the work shows at the level of the full study, not this receptor alone: Limitations of the study were the small number of convalescent patients and the absence of early post-infection timepoints. Among healthy vaccine recipients, nearly all vaccine-induced clones were SARS-CoV-2 mono-reactive, and just 1 of 255 was cross-reactive with common cold coronaviruses. Clones induced by infection and clones induced by vaccination both contracted markedly at late timepoints after vaccination, which fits with T cell responses waning over time.

CDR3 length: 12 amino acids, cysteine to phenylalanine. This entry keeps only the CDR3 DNA: 36 bases, framed from base 1. Looking up the germline V gene yields CDR1 MDHEN and CDR2 SYDVKM. Relative to germline, V is 6 bases shorter and J is 13 bases shorter, with 13 bases between their ends. After 10 to 11 days of culture, CD4+ T cells were isolated with the EasySep CD4+ T cell isolation kit. Participants received two doses of either the BNT162b2 or the mRNA-1273 mRNA SARS-CoV-2 vaccine. None of the healthy vaccine recipients had a prior SARS-CoV-2 infection, which was confirmed by nucleocapsid antibody tests that came back negative both before and after vaccination. On days 3 and 7, half of the culture medium was replaced with fresh IL-2-containing medium. Each peptide stimulation condition was cultured in triplicate wells unless otherwise noted. Using Ficoll-Paque Plus gradient centrifugation, PBMC were separated from whole blood and then either used fresh or cryopreserved at -140C. The QIAamp micro DNA kit was used to extract genomic DNA from the cultured CD4+ T cells.

The receptor comes from a human donor who received a COVID-19 vaccine. The chain employs TRBV28 and TRBJ1-6, with TRBD1 perhaps the D gene, on 5 matching bases. The sequencing here drew on CD4+ T cells from PBMCs cultured without peptide, taken after COVID-19 vaccination. The CDR3 reads as follows: CASRIGVSPLHF. The DNA sequence reads TGTGCCAGCAGAATAGGGGTCTCGCCCCTCCACTTT.